The source of this TCR beta chain is a study of identical twins. Germline CDR1 reads DFQATT; CDR2 reads SNEGSKA (reference sequence). The CDR3 runs 17 residues. The ends lost 5 bases at V and 0 bases at J; junction bases unmatched: 16. TCRdb independently ran MiXCR on the 5' RACE reads; one entry per CDR3 protein. The sample records about 220,000 distinct CDR3 sequences, approximately 7.1% being singletons. This sample also belongs to another study, concerning T cells expressing NK-cell markers.

This receptor was identified in a woman under 30 in good health. This chain connects TRBV20-1 to TRBJ2-7; 7 positions agree with TRBD2. The sequenced sample consisted of CD8+ T cells sorted from blood. In DNA form, the CDR3 reads TGCAGTGCTCCCCTGGGGCTAGCGGTTAGGAGCTCCTACGAGCAGTACTTC. Protein product: CSAPLGLAVRSSYEQYF.